The 6 T cell receptor beta chains listed next were all sequenced from one sample in a study of CD8 T cells in ankylosing spondylitis. TCRdb analysed the 5' RACE reads with MiXCR anew, one entry per CDR3 protein. Here the sample spans 240,000 or so distinct CDR3 sequences, around 7.8% being singletons. The sample taken for sequencing was blood, either unsorted or a sorted T cell fraction (not recorded which). These receptors originate from a male donor with ankylosing spondylitis or in good health (not recorded which).

This clonotype was detected many times. The chain is built from TRBV12-3 or TRBV12-4 and TRBJ1-4; no definite D call. This CDR3 comprises 14 residues. The V end lost 5 bases, the J end lost 8 bases, and 15 bases lay between the germline ends. CDR3 nucleotides: TGTGCCAGCAGTGGAAGGACCGGGAGGGAAAAACTGTTTTTT. Protein product: CASSGRTGREKLFF.

In this sample, this clonotype turned up a few times. The rearrangement links TRBV3-1 to TRBJ2-1; D unresolved. The CDR3 runs 11 residues. V dropped 2 bases and J dropped 6 bases, with 2 bases sitting between them. CDR1 is LGHDT, CDR2 YNNKEL, per germline (reference sequence). CDR3 in amino acids: CASSQTNEQFF. CDR3 nucleotide sequence: TGTGCCAGCAGCCAAACCAATGAGCAGTTCTTC.

This chain links TRBV7-2 with TRBJ2-7, with 9 bases fitting TRBD1. Looked up from germline, CDR1 is SGHTA and CDR2 is FQGNSA. This CDR3 is built from 15 residues. J gave up 2 bases and V 4 bases, and 6 bases lay outside the gene matches. This chain's CDR3 is CASSYPGQGTYEQYF. The CDR3 nucleotides read TGTGCCAGCAGCTATCCGGGACAGGGCACCTACGAGCAGTACTTC. The complete variable domain, with remaining parts taken from reference TRBV7-2 and TRBJ2-7, reads GAGVSQSPSNKVTEKGKDVELRCDPISGHTALYWYRQSLGQGLEFLIYFQGNSAPDKSGLPSDRFSAERTGGSVSTLTIQRTQQEDSAVYLCASSYPGQGTYEQYFGPGTRLTVT.

Many counts were recorded for this clonotype. The rearrangement joins TRBV20-1 to TRBJ2-2; a possible D gene is TRBD2 (7 bases). Trimming removed 0 bases at V and 5 bases at J, with 13 bases between. This CDR3 region has 15 residues. Germline assignment: CDR1 DFQATT and CDR2 SNEGSKA (reference sequence). This CDR3 reads CSARDQGRGTGELFF. The CDR3 DNA is TGCAGTGCTAGAGATCAGGGGAGGGGAACCGGGGAGCTGTTTTTT.

This chain connects TRBV5-6 to TRBJ1-2, with D tentatively TRBD1 (5 bases). CDR1 and CDR2 (germline): SGHDT, YYEEEE. Trimming shortened V by 3 bases and J by 8 bases, and 23 bases separated the two germline ends. This CDR3 has 16 amino acids. CDR3 nucleotide sequence: TGTGCCAGCAGCTCCTCAGGTACAGGCCCGTACGCGGGCTACACCTTC. Protein sequence: CASSSSGTGPYAGYTF.

This clonotype was counted many times. The V gene is TRBV27, the J gene TRBJ2-3; D is perhaps TRBD2 (6 bases). Germline V gene lookup returns CDR1 MNHEY and CDR2 SMNVEV (reference sequence). The CDR3 is 16 amino acids. Deletions cut 7 bases from V and 3 bases from J, with 20 bases between. Here the CDR3 reads CASTRVSGRGTDTQYF. CDR3 coding DNA: TGTGCCAGCACCCGGGTGTCCGGGAGAGGTACAGATACGCAGTATTTT.